This record covers a single T cell receptor (beta chain). The antigen is undetermined. This entry comes from a study of T cells in narcolepsy. Overall study: Donors had narcolepsy type 1 or type 2, or were healthy controls. Study-wide results and limits: Reportedly, autoreactive clonotypes were serially detected in patients' blood but not controls'. Same-patient CSF and blood CD4+ T cell clonotypes included HCRT-specific and TRIB2-specific autoreactive ones.

Per germline, CDR1 LGHNA and CDR2 YNFKEQ. The V segment lost 4 bases and the J segment 5 bases; nucleotides outside the gene matches: 10. CDR3 length equals 17 residues. Profiling relied on immunoSEQ multiplex PCR, and the TCRdb table lists in-frame clones only, not all of them. The data show about 26,000 clones, with about four fifths seen just once and approximately 1.1% held by the top ten. The chain combines TRBV4-2 with TRBJ2-2, with TRBD2 identical over 10 bases. The TCR sequence derives from a human donor in good health. The sequenced sample consisted of memory (CD45RA-) CD4+ T cells from blood. The CDR3 protein is CASSPRSSGRDTGELFF. CDR3 nucleotides: TGTGCCAGCAGCCCGAGGTCCAGCGGGAGGGATACCGGGGAGCTGTTTTTT.